The 30 T cell receptor beta chains listed next were all sequenced from one sample in a study of cytomegalovirus exposure and HLA in healthy donors. PCR was performed using 60 Vbeta and 13 Jbeta primers. Some clones are missing from TCRdb's copy, which holds only in-frame ones; the method was immunoSEQ multiplex PCR. The data show about 280,000 clones, 80% to 90% seen once. Sequenced sample: PBMCs. The receptors were sampled from a woman aged 18-29 years in good health and CMV-seronegative.

This chain uses TRBV30 with TRBJ2-5; D might be TRBD2 (7 bases). The ends were cut back, 3 bases at V and 5 bases at J, with 16 bases in the middle. The CDR3 sequence is 14 residues long. Germline assignment: CDR1 GTSNPN and CDR2 SVGIG (reference sequence). The CDR3 here is CAWSGGGGSETQYF. The CDR3, as DNA: TGTGCCTGGAGCGGAGGGGGGGGTTCGGAGACCCAGTACTTC.

The count of this clone is one. The chain recombines TRBV29-1 with TRBJ2-1, with a weak D call TRBD2 (6 bases). The ends were cut back, 4 bases at V and 9 bases at J, with 22 bases in the middle. Germline V lookup: CDR1 SQVTM, CDR2 ANQGSEA. This CDR3 contains 15 residues. Here the CDR3 DNA reads TGCAGCGTTGGGGCCGAGACGGGGAGGTCGGGTGAGCAGTTCTTC. It encodes CSVGAETGRSGEQFF.

The J gene is TRBJ2-7, the V gene TRBV4-1; a possible D gene is TRBD2 (5 bases). The CDR3 consists of 13 residues. Germline V gives CDR1 MGHRA, CDR2 YSYEKL. The V gene lost 3 bases and the J gene lost 4 bases, with 10 bases spanning the gap. The CDR3 coding sequence is TGCGCCAGCAGCCAGAGAGGGAAGTACGAGCAGTACTTC. It yields the protein CASSQRGKYEQYF.

The chain employs TRBV14 and TRBJ2-7; weak D call: TRBD2 (6 bases). Trimming removed 5 bases from V and 3 bases from J, with 11 bases in between. The length of the CDR3 is 13 residues. CDR1 SGHDN and CDR2 FVKESK come from the germline V gene. The DNA for the CDR3 is TGTGCCAGCAGCTACTCGGGAGTCTACGAGCAGTACTTC. Residues: CASSYSGVYEQYF. Together with reference TRBV14 and TRBJ2-7, the CDR3 gives the full variable domain: EAGVTQFPSHSVIEKGQTVTLRCDPISGHDNLYWYRRVMGKEIKFLLHFVKESKQDESGMPNNRFLAERTGGTYSTLKVQPAELEDSGVYFCASSYSGVYEQYFGPGTRLTVT.

This chain joins TRBV4-1 and TRBJ2-1, with 10 bases aligning to TRBD2. The germline gives CDR1 MGHRA, CDR2 YSYEKL. Trimming at V came to 4 bases and at J to 6 bases, leaving 6 bases not matched to a gene. This CDR3 comprises 15 residues. CDR3 sequence reads: CASSPIGLAVNEQFF. The CDR3 DNA follows: TGCGCCAGCAGCCCTATCGGACTAGCGGTCAATGAGCAGTTCTTC.

This clone occurred once. The CDR3 is CASQDRDDTQYF. CDR3 nucleotide sequence: TGTGCCAGCCAAGACAGGGATGATACGCAGTATTTT. The chain recombines TRBV11-3 with TRBJ2-3; 7 positions match TRBD1. CDR1 SGHNT and CDR2 YENEEA come from the germline V gene. The CDR3 loop spans 12 amino acids. The V and J ends lost 8 bases and 6 bases, in that order; junction bases with no gene match: 5.

The J gene is TRBJ1-1, the V gene TRBV7-3; 8 nucleotides line up with TRBD1. V was pared by 4 bases and J by 5 bases, with 6 bases of the junction left unmatched. Germline CDR1 is SGHTA and CDR2 is FQGTGA. The CDR3 loop spans 14 amino acids. The CDR3 is CASSSTGGGTEAFF. The CDR3 region has the DNA TGTGCCAGCAGCTCCACAGGGGGTGGGACTGAAGCTTTCTTT. Full variable domain (outside the CDR3, taken from reference TRBV7-3 and TRBJ1-1): GAGVSQTPSNKVTEKGKYVELRCDPISGHTALYWYRQSLGQGPEFLIYFQGTGAADDSGLPNDRFFAVRPEGSVSTLKIQRTERGDSAVYLCASSSTGGGTEAFFGQGTRLTVV.

This clone is a singleton in its sample. The chain employs TRBV10-3 and TRBJ1-2; the D gene is possibly TRBD1 (5 bases). V lost 1 base and J lost 1, with 16 bases in between. Germline V lookup: CDR1 ENHRY, CDR2 SYGVKD. The CDR3 totals 17 residues. The CDR3 here is CAISELKRQRLNYGYTF. Here the CDR3 DNA reads TGTGCCATCAGTGAGTTGAAAAGACAGAGACTTAACTATGGCTACACCTTC.

This rearrangement joins TRBV2 to TRBJ2-6, with a tentative D call TRBD1 (5 bases). CDR1 is SNHLY and CDR2 is FYNNEI in the germline V gene. V was shortened by 4 bases and J by 0 bases, with 25 bases between the two germline ends. The length of the CDR3 is 21 residues. The CDR3 protein is CASSVGDRQPTLNSGANVLTF. CDR3 nucleotides: TGTGCCAGCAGTGTTGGAGACAGACAGCCGACATTAAACTCTGGGGCCAACGTCCTGACTTTC. The variable domain in full, with the rest retrieved from reference TRBV2 and TRBJ2-6, is EPEVTQTPSHQVTQMGQEVILRCVPISNHLYFYWYRQILGQKVEFLVSFYNNEISEKSEIFDDQFSVERPDGSNFTLKIRSTKLEDSAMYFCASSVGDRQPTLNSGANVLTFGAGSRLTVL.

The chain has TRBV19 and TRBJ1-4, with D unclear. The CDR3 covers 16 residues. V was pared by 7 bases and J by 0 bases, with 15 bases between. Germline CDR1 is LNHDA and CDR2 is SQIVND (reference sequence). The CDR3 reads CASTFSSGATNEKLFF. The CDR3 region has the DNA TGTGCCAGTACCTTCTCTTCCGGGGCAACTAATGAAAAACTGTTTTTT.

The V and J genes are TRBV9 and TRBJ2-5; D is possibly TRBD2 (5 bases). Looked up from germline, CDR1 is SGDLS and CDR2 is YYNGEE. V was trimmed by 0 bases and J by 5 bases, leaving 17 bases between them. CDR3 size: 16 residues. CDR3 DNA sequence: TGTGCCAGCAGCGTAGAAGGTAGCGATCGTGGGGAGACCCAGTACTTC. Amino acids: CASSVEGSDRGETQYF. Full variable domain (missing parts from reference TRBV9 and TRBJ2-5): DSGVTQTPKHLITATGQRVTLRCSPRSGDLSVYWYQQSLDQGLQFLIQYYNGEERAKGNILERFSAQQFPDLHSELNLSSLELGDSALYFCASSVEGSDRGETQYFGPGTRLLVL.

This sequence joins TRBV19 and TRBJ2-5; TRBD2 aligns across 7 bases. V was clipped by 4 bases and J by 1 base; unmatched bases: 6. The CDR3 loop spans 15 amino acids. In germline, CDR1 is LNHDA, CDR2 SQIVND (reference sequence). CDR3 sequence: CASSRGGLLQETQYF. The CDR3 DNA is TGTGCCAGTAGTAGGGGGGGACTCCTCCAAGAGACCCAGTACTTC.

This rearrangement joins TRBV28 to TRBJ2-2; 8 bases are shared with TRBD1. Germline V gene data show CDR1 as MDHEN and CDR2 as SYDVKM. Unmatched junction bases numbered 5, after V lost 10 bases and J lost 4 bases. The CDR3 is 13 amino acids. For the CDR3, the DNA is TGTGCCACCCAGGGGGCCGGCACCGGGGAGCTGTTTTTT. Its translation: CATQGAGTGELFF.

The rearrangement uses TRBV15 and TRBJ1-2; 9 positions agree with TRBD1. V gave up 5 bases and J gave up 2 bases; unmatched junction bases: 0. The germline gives CDR1 LNHNV, CDR2 YYDKDF (reference sequence). CDR3 length equals 13 residues. CDR3 coding DNA: TGTGCCACCAGCGGGACAGGGAACTATGGCTACACCTTC. Translating gives CATSGTGNYGYTF.

This clone was seen a few times. CDR3 bases: TGTGCCAGCAGTCCGACGGCGGAAAATCAGCCCCAGCATTTT. Protein sequence: CASSPTAENQPQHF. The chain uses TRBV6-1 and TRBJ1-5; D unclear. The CDR3 covers 14 residues. Germline values: CDR1 MNHNS, CDR2 SASEGT. V lost 5 bases and J 4 bases, leaving 12 bases between the germline ends.

The chain links TRBV29-1 to TRBJ2-1; 9 nucleotides align to TRBD1. Germline V CDR1 and CDR2: SQVTM, ANQGSEA. With 7 bases clipped from V and 5 bases from J, the junction kept 6 bases outside the gene matches. The CDR3 extends over 13 amino acids. CDR3 amino acids: CSASTGGNNEQFF. In DNA form, the CDR3 reads TGCAGCGCATCGACAGGGGGAAACAATGAGCAGTTCTTC.

The chain links TRBV7-6 to TRBJ1-4; 10 bases agree with TRBD1. V trimming: 3 bases; J trimming: 6 bases; junction bases outside the gene matches: 1. The CDR3 covers 14 residues. Germline CDR1 SGHVS, CDR2 FNYEAQ. DNA of the CDR3: TGTGCCAGCAGCTTCGGGACAGGGGATGAAAAACTGTTTTTT. It encodes CASSFGTGDEKLFF.

This clone was picked up one time. DNA of the CDR3: TGTGCCAGCAGTGAGGTGGCAGATAATTCACCCCTCCACTTT. It codes for CASSEVADNSPLHF. The rearrangement links TRBV6-1 to TRBJ1-6; D uncertain. V was clipped by 3 bases and J by 5 bases, with 8 bases between them. The CDR3 contains 14 residues. Germline lookup yields CDR1 MNHNS and CDR2 SASEGT.

This clone was counted a single time. The J gene is TRBJ2-1, the V gene TRBV5-1; D is ambiguous. V was trimmed by 0 bases and J by 0 bases, leaving 10 bases between them. The CDR3 totals 16 residues. CDR1 is SGHRS, CDR2 YFSETQ, per germline. CDR3 sequence: CASSLGAPPSYNEQFF. The CDR3 bases are TGCGCCAGCAGCTTGGGGGCCCCGCCCTCCTACAATGAGCAGTTCTTC.

The gene calls are TRBV11-3 and TRBJ2-1; D is possibly TRBD2 (7 bases). Germline CDR1 and CDR2: SGHNT and YENEEA. The CDR3 is 15 residues long. V was pared by 0 bases and J by 7 bases, with 13 bases between. As DNA, the CDR3 is TGTGCCAGCAGCTTAGATGAGGGGGGGGGAAATGAGCAGTTCTTC. This gives the protein CASSLDEGGGNEQFF.

This chain joins TRBV9 and TRBJ2-6; 7 bases agree with TRBD1. The trim removed 4 bases at V and 0 bases at J, leaving 4 bases unmatched. The CDR3 consists of 16 residues. CDR1 and CDR2 from the germline V gene are SGDLS and YYNGEE. The CDR3 sequence is CASSTTGTSGANVLTF. The CDR3 coding sequence is TGTGCCAGCAGCACGACAGGGACCTCTGGGGCCAACGTCCTGACTTTC.

This chain uses TRBV5-4 with TRBJ2-5; 10 bases agree with TRBD2. Trimming at V came to 4 bases and at J to 4 bases, leaving 1 base not matched to a gene. The germline V gene has CDR1 SGHNT and CDR2 YYREEE (reference sequence). The length of the CDR3 is 13 residues. In DNA form, the CDR3 reads TGTGCCAGCAGCCGGACTAGCGGAGAGACCCAGTACTTC. Protein: CASSRTSGETQYF.

The chain employs TRBV19 and TRBJ1-2; perhaps TRBD1 as D (5 bases). The CDR3 is made up of 11 amino acids. Germline V gene lookup returns CDR1 LNHDA and CDR2 SQIVND (reference sequence). Trimming left V 9 bases short and J 8 bases short, with 13 bases between. This CDR3 is CASRWGQGYTF. The CDR3 DNA reads as TGTGCCAGCCGGTGGGGCCAGGGCTACACCTTC.

This clone appeared once. V and J are TRBV2 and TRBJ2-3; 14 nucleotides match TRBD2. Trimming removed 7 bases from V and 4 bases from J; junction bases left unmatched: 4. This CDR3 spans 15 amino acids. Looked up from germline, CDR1 is SNHLY and CDR2 is FYNNEI. The CDR3 loop is CASTPGLAGADTQYF. In DNA form, the CDR3 reads TGTGCCAGCACACCGGGACTAGCGGGAGCAGATACGCAGTATTTT.

The chain uses TRBV9 and TRBJ1-1, with 9 bases that match TRBD1. The V segment lost 3 bases and the J segment 7 bases; nucleotides outside the gene matches: 4. CDR1 is SGDLS and CDR2 is YYNGEE in the germline V gene. The CDR3 is made up of 13 amino acids. The CDR3 here is CASSADRGHEAFF. The CDR3 coding sequence is TGTGCCAGCAGCGCGGACAGGGGCCATGAAGCTTTCTTT.

V usage is TRBV5-1 and J usage is TRBJ1-2; 7 bases agree with TRBD1. Germline CDR1 is SGHRS and CDR2 is YFSETQ. The CDR3 extends over 14 amino acids. Trimming at V came to 4 bases and at J to 4 bases, leaving 7 bases not matched to a gene. DNA for the CDR3: TGCGCCAGCAGCCCAGGGGGTGCCATCTATGGCTACACCTTC. Translation gives CASSPGGAIYGYTF.

The chain employs TRBV5-6 and TRBJ1-4, with no clear D. The V end lost 3 bases, the J end lost 4 bases, and 13 bases lay between the germline ends. There are 15 residues in the CDR3. The germline V gene encodes CDR1 SGHDT and CDR2 YYEEEE. This CDR3 is CASSSPGYGNEKLFF. The CDR3 region has the DNA TGTGCCAGCAGCTCCCCCGGGTACGGTAATGAAAAACTGTTTTTT.

This clone was seen just once. This sequence joins TRBV9 and TRBJ2-2; 8 nucleotides match TRBD1. The CDR3 covers 15 residues. Germline CDR1 reads SGDLS; CDR2 reads YYNGEE. Trimming cost V 4 bases and J 0 bases; bases outside gene matches: 2. The CDR3 protein is CASSPQGANTGELFF. The CDR3 DNA follows: TGTGCCAGCAGCCCACAGGGGGCGAACACCGGGGAGCTGTTTTTT. Full variable domain (rest looked up from reference TRBV9 and TRBJ2-2): DSGVTQTPKHLITATGQRVTLRCSPRSGDLSVYWYQQSLDQGLQFLIQYYNGEERAKGNILERFSAQQFPDLHSELNLSSLELGDSALYFCASSPQGANTGELFFGEGSRLTVL.

This clone was seen only once. This sequence joins TRBV27 and TRBJ1-1; D is ambiguous. In germline, CDR1 is MNHEY, CDR2 SMNVEV (reference sequence). V gave up 3 bases and J gave up 4 bases, with 9 bases separating them. This CDR3 has 13 amino acids. CDR3 in amino acids: CASSLVSTTEAFF. CDR3 coding DNA: TGTGCCAGCAGTTTGGTGTCTACCACTGAAGCTTTCTTT.

The chain employs TRBV2 and TRBJ1-6, with a possible D match to TRBD1 (5 bases). The CDR3 consists of 13 residues. Trimming pared 4 bases from V and 7 bases from J, leaving 8 bases between. Germline V CDR1 and CDR2: SNHLY, FYNNEI. The CDR3 region is CASSADRNSPLHF. The CDR3 nucleotides read TGTGCCAGCAGTGCCGACAGAAATTCACCCCTCCACTTT.